Presented here are 16 T cell receptor beta chains from one specimen sequenced in a study of post-analysis software for immune sequencing data. Study-wide findings and caveats: TRBV segments more frequent in patients than in controls numbered a few and included TRBV5-6, TRBV5-1 and TRBV20-1.

Which antigens these TCRs recognize remains unknown. Unique molecular identifiers featured in each of the TCR beta cDNA libraries. TCRdb independently ran MiXCR on the PCR reads; one entry per CDR3 protein. This table holds about 540,000 distinct CDR3 sequences, less than 40% found once. Sequencing used blood. These receptors were taken from a girl between 2 and 17 years old with multiple sclerosis.

The chain carries TRBV29-1 and TRBJ1-1; TRBD1 agrees at 10 bases. Germline V lookup: CDR1 SQVTM, CDR2 ANQGSEA. J lost 5 bases, V lost 4 bases, and 1 base had no gene match. The CDR3 spans 12 residues. The CDR3 loop is CSVADRGTEAFF. The DNA for the CDR3 is TGCAGCGTTGCGGACAGGGGGACTGAAGCTTTCTTT.

The gene calls are TRBV20-1 and TRBJ1-6; 9 positions match TRBD1. Germline V gives CDR1 DFQATT, CDR2 SNEGSKA (reference sequence). The CDR3 totals 13 residues. V was clipped by 6 bases and J by 7 bases; unmatched bases: 4. The CDR3 coding sequence is TGCAGTGCAACCGGGACAGGGAATTCACCCCTCCACTTT. Its translation is CSATGTGNSPLHF.

The chain has TRBV11-2 and TRBJ2-5, with 8 bases that match TRBD2. With V trimmed by 7 bases and J by 3 bases, 19 bases remained unmatched. The CDR3 spans 18 residues. Germline V CDR1 and CDR2: SGHAT, FQNNGV. CDR3 loop: CASTGAISGGRSEETQYF. As DNA, the CDR3 is TGTGCCAGCACCGGGGCTATAAGCGGGGGCCGGTCAGAAGAGACCCAGTACTTC.

This clonotype was observed a few times. The V gene is TRBV20-1, the J gene TRBJ1-5; D may be TRBD1 (5 bases). CDR1 DFQATT and CDR2 SNEGSKA come from the germline V gene (reference sequence). This CDR3 contains 12 residues. Trimming removed 5 bases from V and 6 bases from J, with 11 bases in between. The CDR3 sequence: CSAVAGGQPQHF. CDR3 in DNA: TGCAGTGCTGTTGCCGGGGGTCAGCCCCAGCATTTT.

The chain uses TRBV9 and TRBJ1-2, with D perhaps TRBD1 (6 bases). The length of the CDR3 is 14 residues. Germline CDR1 is SGDLS and CDR2 is YYNGEE. V was trimmed by 4 bases and J by 4 bases, leaving 14 bases between them. The CDR3 DNA reads TGTGCCAGCAGCACACAGGGTACCCTCTATGGCTACACCTTC. This codes for CASSTQGTLYGYTF.

This clonotype was found a few times. V usage is TRBV9 and J usage is TRBJ2-7; no clear D gene. V lost 5 bases and J lost 0, with 9 bases in between. In germline, CDR1 is SGDLS, CDR2 YYNGEE. The CDR3 loop spans 13 amino acids. The CDR3 nucleotides are TGTGCCAGCAGTGCTGACAACTCCTACGAGCAGTACTTC. Translating it yields CASSADNSYEQYF. The full variable domain, in which reference TRBV9 and TRBJ2-7 provide the parts outside the CDR3, is DSGVTQTPKHLITATGQRVTLRCSPRSGDLSVYWYQQSLDQGLQFLIQYYNGEERAKGNILERFSAQQFPDLHSELNLSSLELGDSALYFCASSADNSYEQYFGPGTRLTVT.

The DNA of the CDR3 is TGTGCCAGCAGTTACGCCATTAATCAGTTCTTC. Translation gives CASSYAINQFF. V is TRBV6-6 and J is TRBJ2-1; D remains ambiguous. V lost 2 bases, J lost 13 bases, and 9 bases lay in between. Germline values: CDR1 MNHNY, CDR2 SVGAGI (reference sequence). The CDR3 covers 11 residues.

On this clonotype: A junction end diverges from the germline sequence, so it may reflect a read error. This chain joins TRBV12-3 or TRBV12-4 and TRBJ2-5; TRBD1 is a possible D gene (5 bases). The CDR3 is 15 amino acids. CDR3 region: CASSFGQGPQETQYF. In DNA form, the CDR3 reads TGCGCCAGCAGCTTTGGCCAGGGCCCTCAAGAGACCCAGTACTTC.

Comments on this clonotype: A read error may be the cause here, since a much bigger clone is one base away. The CDR3 coding sequence is TGTGCCAGCAGCCCTAGCGGGGGGGCCTACAATGAGCAGTACTTC. This codes for CASSPSGGAYNEQYF. The chain combines TRBV12-3 or TRBV12-4 with TRBJ2-7; TRBD2 agrees at 12 bases. The CDR3 totals 15 residues. Unmatched junction bases numbered 10, after V lost 6 bases and J lost 7 bases.

In this sample, this clonotype turned up a few times. The chain carries TRBV7-9 and TRBJ1-5, with TRBD1 as a possible D gene (5 bases). CDR1 and CDR2 from the germline V gene are SEHNR and FQNEAQ (reference sequence). The CDR3 totals 16 residues. The V gene lost 2 bases and the J gene lost 3 bases, with 14 bases spanning the gap. CDR3 nucleotides: TGTGCCAGCAGCTTAATCACAGGAGGTAACAATCAGCCCCAGCATTTT. Protein sequence: CASSLITGGNNQPQHF.

This CDR3 reads CSATRQGPTYGYTF. In DNA, the CDR3 is TGCAGTGCTACTAGACAGGGACCCACCTATGGCTACACCTTC. V usage is TRBV20-1 and J usage is TRBJ1-2; 7 bases agree with TRBD1. This CDR3 comprises 14 residues. The germline V gene encodes CDR1 DFQATT and CDR2 SNEGSKA (reference sequence). J lost 4 bases, V lost 4 bases, and 9 bases had no gene match.

This clonotype was observed a handful of times. The chain links TRBV7-2 to TRBJ1-1; a possible D gene is TRBD1 (5 bases). The CDR3 sequence is 16 residues long. V lost 2 bases to trimming and J lost 6 bases, with 19 bases between them. Germline CDR1 and CDR2: SGHTA and FQGNSA. The CDR3 region is CASSLNRRGLKSEAFF. CDR3 nucleotide sequence: TGTGCCAGCAGCTTAAACAGGCGAGGTTTAAAATCTGAAGCTTTCTTT.

The chain uses TRBV7-9 and TRBJ2-5; the match to TRBD2 covers 14 bases. The CDR3 loop spans 15 amino acids. The V gene end was trimmed by 5 bases and the J gene end by 7 bases; junction bases not matched to a gene: 6. Germline assignment: CDR1 SEHNR and CDR2 FQNEAQ (reference sequence). The CDR3 spells CASSDGTSGSGTQYF. The CDR3 DNA sequence: TGTGCCAGCAGCGATGGGACTAGCGGGAGCGGGACCCAGTACTTC.

V is TRBV5-1 and J is TRBJ2-3; the D gene could be TRBD1 or TRBD2 (6 bases each). Germline V gene lookup returns CDR1 SGHRS and CDR2 YFSETQ. The CDR3 consists of 17 residues. The V and J ends lost 3 bases and 1 base respectively, with 18 bases between them. The CDR3 DNA sequence: TGCGCCAGCAGCTATTTTCAGGGGTCGGGGGGCACAGATACGCAGTATTTT. Translation gives CASSYFQGSGGTDTQYF.

This clonotype was counted a few times. The V and J genes are TRBV6-6 and TRBJ1-2; 8 nucleotides match TRBD1. Looked up from germline, CDR1 is MNHNY and CDR2 is SVGAGI (reference sequence). The CDR3 extends over 15 amino acids. Unmatched junction bases numbered 11, after V lost 4 bases and J lost 7 bases. The CDR3 DNA follows: TGTGCCAGCAGTTCCCCCCAGGGGGCGACTATTGGCTACACCTTC. Protein: CASSSPQGATIGYTF.

V is TRBV29-1 and J is TRBJ2-7, with D uncertain. Trimming pared 7 bases from V and 1 base from J, leaving 11 bases between. The CDR3 is made up of 12 amino acids. Germline V gives CDR1 SQVTM, CDR2 ANQGSEA. CDR3 sequence reads: CSGRSQSYEQYF. The DNA of the CDR3 is TGCAGCGGACGATCTCAATCCTACGAGCAGTACTTC.